The 19 T cell receptor beta chains listed next were all sequenced from one sample in a study of blood T cell repertoires in COVID-19. The protocol was immunoSEQ multiplex PCR, while the TCRdb copy is restricted to in-frame clones and leaves out a portion. The repertoire holds 150,000 to 190,000 clones, around 83% seen once, with 8.3% in the top ten. Sequenced: peripheral blood. The receptors here all came from a woman aged 60-75 years with COVID-19, enrolled during active disease.

The V gene is TRBV5-4, the J gene TRBJ1-2; weak D call: TRBD1 (6 bases). Per the germline V gene, CDR1 is SGHNT and CDR2 is YYREEE (reference sequence). This CDR3 has 15 amino acids. V dropped 0 bases and J dropped 4 bases, with 13 bases sitting between them. The CDR3 region is CASSLGPGDLYGYTF. The CDR3 region has the DNA TGTGCCAGCAGCTTGGGCCCAGGGGACCTCTATGGCTACACCTTC.

The gene calls are TRBV10-2 and TRBJ2-1; 7 positions match TRBD1. The CDR3 sequence is 14 residues long. V lost 4 bases to trimming and J lost 4 bases; unmatched junction nucleotides: 4. Germline CDR1 reads WSHSY; CDR2 reads SAAADI. For the CDR3, the DNA is TGCGCCAGCAGTGTAGGGGGCAGATACAATGAGCAGTTCTTC. Translating it yields CASSVGGRYNEQFF.

The sample holds many counts of this clone. The V gene is TRBV27, the J gene TRBJ2-3; TRBD2 matches 7 bases. The CDR3 totals 14 residues. From germline, CDR1 is MNHEY and CDR2 SMNVEV (reference sequence). Trimming at V came to 5 bases and at J to 6 bases, leaving 8 bases not matched to a gene. CDR3 nucleotide sequence: TGTGCCAGCAGTGAAGCGGGACCCAAGGATACGCAGTATTTT. Translated: CASSEAGPKDTQYF.

This chain connects TRBV11-3 to TRBJ2-3; D may be TRBD2 (5 bases). The CDR3 spans 16 residues. Germline V gives CDR1 SGHNT, CDR2 YENEEA. V dropped 1 base and J dropped 2 bases, with 13 bases sitting between them. CDR3 DNA sequence: TGTGCCAGCAGCTTAGGGCTAGGACTGCCCACAGATACGCAGTATTTT. Residues: CASSLGLGLPTDTQYF.

CDR3 nucleotide sequence: TGTGCCAGCAGCTTGGGTCGGGGATCACTTTATGGCTACACCTTC. Translating gives CASSLGRGSLYGYTF. The chain couples TRBV11-1 to TRBJ1-2; D gene uncertain. Germline V gene data show CDR1 as SGHAT and CDR2 as FQDESV (reference sequence). This CDR3 is built from 15 residues. Trimming took off 3 bases at V and 5 bases at J, with 16 bases between the two ends.

The chain uses TRBV6-5 and TRBJ1-2, with D unresolved. The length of the CDR3 is 14 residues. V was clipped by 4 bases and J by 6 bases, with 15 bases between them. CDR1 MNHEY and CDR2 SVGAGI come from the germline V gene. The CDR3 protein is CASSFHKESDGYTF. DNA of the CDR3: TGTGCCAGCAGTTTCCACAAGGAGTCGGATGGCTACACCTTC.

The rearrangement links TRBV7-2 to TRBJ1-5, with 10 nucleotides matching TRBD1. J lost 2 bases, V lost 4 bases, and 2 bases had no gene match. The CDR3 length is 15 residues. Germline V gene sequence: CDR1 SGHTA, CDR2 FQGNSA. The CDR3: CASSSTGGGNQPQHF. As DNA, the CDR3 is TGTGCCAGCAGCTCGACAGGGGGCGGCAATCAGCCCCAGCATTTT.

This chain joins TRBV14 and TRBJ1-2, with a weak D call TRBD1 (5 bases). V lost 3 bases to trimming and J lost 4 bases, with 15 bases between them. The CDR3 length is 15 residues. Per the germline V gene, CDR1 is SGHDN and CDR2 is FVKESK. The CDR3 DNA reads as TGTGCCAGCAGCCAGGGAATTCAGGGCGGCTATGGCTACACCTTC. Its protein product is CASSQGIQGGYGYTF.

The rearrangement uses TRBV24-1 and TRBJ2-5; 14 bases are shared with TRBD2. V dropped 3 bases and J dropped 5; count of bases not matched to a gene: 7. The CDR3 totals 17 residues. Germline V gene lookup returns CDR1 KGHDR and CDR2 SFDVKD. In nucleotides, the CDR3 is TGTGCCACCAGTGATGCGACTAGCGGGAGGGCCGAGGAGACCCAGTACTTC. Its translation: CATSDATSGRAEETQYF.

The chain is built from TRBV18 and TRBJ1-5, with D tentatively TRBD1 (6 bases). The CDR3 sequence is 15 residues long. Trimming pared 3 bases from V and 5 bases from J, leaving 14 bases between. Germline V gene data show CDR1 as KGHSH and CDR2 as LQKENI. The CDR3 spells CASSPGAGSDQPQHF. The CDR3 region has the DNA TGTGCCAGCTCACCGGGGGCAGGCTCTGATCAGCCCCAGCATTTT. Looking up the rest from reference TRBV18 and TRBJ1-5 gives the full variable domain: NAGVMQNPRHLVRRRGQEARLRCSPMKGHSHVYWYRQLPEEGLKFMVYLQKENIIDESGMPKERFSAEFPKEGPSILRIQQVVRGDSAAYFCASSPGAGSDQPQHFGDGTRLSIL.

This clone was seen only once. For the CDR3, the DNA is TGTGCCAGCAGCTTGGGGGAGTCCTACAATGAGCAGTTCTTC. Protein sequence: CASSLGESYNEQFF. The genes are TRBV5-4 and TRBJ2-1; maybe TRBD2 (5 bases). CDR1 is SGHNT, CDR2 YYREEE, per germline (reference sequence). This CDR3 contains 14 residues. Trimming shortened V by 0 bases and J by 1 base, and 5 bases separated the two germline ends.

The chain employs TRBV19 and TRBJ1-3; a possible D gene is TRBD1 (5 bases). The germline V and J ends were trimmed by 4 bases and 0 bases, with 10 bases remaining between them. Germline V CDR1 and CDR2: LNHDA, SQIVND (reference sequence). The CDR3 runs 15 residues. The CDR3 sequence: CASSRAGNSGNTIYF. CDR3 sequence (DNA): TGTGCCAGTAGTAGGGCAGGGAACTCTGGAAACACCATATATTTT.

This chain joins TRBV27 and TRBJ2-1; no definite D call. Trimming shortened V by 6 bases and J by 4 bases, and 16 bases separated the two germline ends. Per the germline V gene, CDR1 is MNHEY and CDR2 is SMNVEV (reference sequence). The CDR3 contains 15 residues. The CDR3 coding sequence is TGTGCCAGCAGCCCGCGGCAATTATCTTACAATGAGCAGTTCTTC. Residues: CASSPRQLSYNEQFF.

The chain joins TRBV9 to TRBJ1-5, with D maybe TRBD1 (6 bases). Trimming removed 2 bases from V and 3 bases from J, with 12 bases in between. Germline CDR1 reads SGDLS; CDR2 reads YYNGEE. CDR3 length: 15 residues. CDR3: CASSVTGNSNQPQHF. Written as DNA, the CDR3 is TGTGCCAGCAGCGTCACAGGGAACTCCAATCAGCCCCAGCATTTT.

V and J are TRBV19 and TRBJ2-6; D possibly corresponds to TRBD1 (6 bases). This CDR3 contains 16 residues. V dropped 2 bases and J dropped 2 bases, with 10 bases sitting between them. Per the germline V gene, CDR1 is LNHDA and CDR2 is SQIVND (reference sequence). The chain's CDR3 is CASSIRGGTGANVLTF. The CDR3 DNA sequence: TGTGCCAGTAGTATACGAGGGGGAACTGGGGCCAACGTCCTGACTTTC.

This clone was recorded once. The V gene is TRBV11-3, the J gene TRBJ2-5; the D is unclear. CDR3 size: 15 residues. The V gene's germline CDR1 is SGHNT and CDR2 YENEEA. Trimming cost V 2 bases and J 2 bases, with 12 bases left between them. The chain's CDR3 is CASSLSPVPQETQYF. The CDR3 bases are TGTGCCAGCAGCTTAAGCCCTGTCCCTCAAGAGACCCAGTACTTC.

V usage is TRBV6-6 and J usage is TRBJ2-5; 9 nucleotides match TRBD2. Germline values: CDR1 MNHNY, CDR2 SVGAGI (reference sequence). V lost 8 bases to trimming and J lost 5 bases; unmatched junction nucleotides: 6. The CDR3 sequence is 13 residues long. In DNA form, the CDR3 reads TGTGCCAGCGGGGCGGGGGGGCTTGAGACCCAGTACTTC. Residues: CASGAGGLETQYF.

The chain uses TRBV4-2 and TRBJ2-2; D ambiguous. There are 17 residues in the CDR3. Deletions cut 0 bases from V and 3 bases from J, with 14 bases between. In germline, CDR1 is LGHNA, CDR2 YNFKEQ. Here the CDR3 reads CASSQESEWSYTGELFF. The DNA of the CDR3 is TGTGCCAGCAGCCAAGAGTCGGAGTGGTCGTACACCGGGGAGCTGTTTTTT.

This clone was detected a few times. The chain employs TRBV11-2 and TRBJ2-1; TRBD1 aligns across 9 bases. CDR3 length: 16 residues. The ends lost 5 bases at V and 7 bases at J; junction bases unmatched: 12. Germline V lookup: CDR1 SGHAT, CDR2 FQNNGV. The CDR3 loop is CASSIPTGGTGNEQFF. The DNA of the CDR3 is TGTGCCAGCAGCATTCCTACAGGGGGCACGGGGAATGAGCAGTTCTTC. The full variable domain, its missing parts supplied by reference TRBV11-2 and TRBJ2-1, is EAGVAQSPRYKIIEKRQSVAFWCNPISGHATLYWYQQILGQGPKLLIQFQNNGVVDDSQLPKDRFSAERLKGVDSTLKIQPAKLEDSAVYLCASSIPTGGTGNEQFFGPGTRLTVL.